The present T cell receptor (beta chain) was sequenced within a study of OX40 agonist ivuxolimab in advanced cancers. Study-wide background: The group had a mean age of approximately 60 years, ranged from roughly 20 to 79, and was 82.7% male. Prior anti-PD-1, anti-PD-L1 or anti-CTLA-4 therapy did not bar entry, and more than 35% had some.

Trimming pared 2 bases from V and 10 bases from J, leaving 12 bases between. In germline, CDR1 is SQVTM, CDR2 ANQGSEA. The CDR3 has 12 amino acids. Produced via immunoSEQ multiplex PCR; TCRdb's table is partial and in-frame only. The data show about 46,000 clones, with roughly 85% seen just once and roughly 54% held by the top ten. This clone was detected a few times. Its antigen is unknown. Notes on the study in general: Mean expanded clone counts were higher in CD8+ than CD4+ T cells. The study did not work out the antigen specificity of the expanded peripheral T cells.

The sample here was CD4+ or CD8+ T cells sorted from blood, taken in a trial of the OX40 agonist ivuxolimab. The chain uses TRBV29-1 and TRBJ2-1, with D tentatively TRBD1 (6 bases). The sequence was obtained from an adult with an advanced solid tumor such as melanoma, head and neck, liver or kidney cancer. The CDR3 protein is CSVEPPQGEQFF. For the CDR3, the DNA is TGCAGCGTTGAACCTCCACAGGGCGAGCAGTTCTTC.